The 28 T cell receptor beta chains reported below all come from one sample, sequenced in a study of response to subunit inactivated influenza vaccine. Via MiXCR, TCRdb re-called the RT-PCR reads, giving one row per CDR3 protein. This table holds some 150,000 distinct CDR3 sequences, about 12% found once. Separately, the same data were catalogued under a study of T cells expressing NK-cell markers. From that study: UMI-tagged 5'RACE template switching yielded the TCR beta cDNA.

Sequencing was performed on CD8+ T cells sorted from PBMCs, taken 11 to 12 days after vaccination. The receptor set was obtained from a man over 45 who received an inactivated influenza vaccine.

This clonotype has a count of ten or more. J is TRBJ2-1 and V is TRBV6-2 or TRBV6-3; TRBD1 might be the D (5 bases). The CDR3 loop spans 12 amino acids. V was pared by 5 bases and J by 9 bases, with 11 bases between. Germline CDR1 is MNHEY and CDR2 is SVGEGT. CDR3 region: CASSPGAGEQFF. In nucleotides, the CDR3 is TGTGCCAGCAGTCCTGGGGCTGGTGAGCAGTTCTTC.

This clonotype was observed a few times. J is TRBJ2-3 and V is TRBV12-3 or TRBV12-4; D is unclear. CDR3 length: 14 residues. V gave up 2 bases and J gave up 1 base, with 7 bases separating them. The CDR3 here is CASSLYSRTDTQYF. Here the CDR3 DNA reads TGTGCCAGCAGTTTATACAGCCGCACAGATACGCAGTATTTT.

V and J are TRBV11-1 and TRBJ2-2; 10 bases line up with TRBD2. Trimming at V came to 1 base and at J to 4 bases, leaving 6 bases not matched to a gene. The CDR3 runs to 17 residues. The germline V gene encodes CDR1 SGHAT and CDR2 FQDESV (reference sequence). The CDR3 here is CASSLEPGTSATGELFF. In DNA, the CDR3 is TGTGCCAGCAGCTTAGAACCCGGGACTAGCGCCACCGGGGAGCTGTTTTTT. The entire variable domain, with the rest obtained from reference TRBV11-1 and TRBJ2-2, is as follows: EAEVAQSPRYKITEKSQAVAFWCDPISGHATLYWYRQILGQGPELLVQFQDESVVDDSQLPKDRFSAERLKGVDSTLKIQPAELGDSAMYLCASSLEPGTSATGELFFGEGSRLTVL.

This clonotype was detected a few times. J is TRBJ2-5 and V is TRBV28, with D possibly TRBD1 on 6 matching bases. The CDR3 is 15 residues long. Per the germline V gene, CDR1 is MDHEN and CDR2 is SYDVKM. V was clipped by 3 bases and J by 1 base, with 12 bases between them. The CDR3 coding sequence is TGTGCCAGCAGTTTCAGGCAAGGGGGCCAAGAGACCCAGTACTTC. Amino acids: CASSFRQGGQETQYF.

The CDR3 DNA reads as TGTGCCAGCAGTGAATTGTCTAGCCTTCGCACAGATACGCAGTATTTT. This encodes CASSELSSLRTDTQYF. V gene TRBV2 combines with J gene TRBJ2-3; a weak D match, TRBD2 (5 bases). Germline CDR1 and CDR2: SNHLY and FYNNEI. The CDR3 has 16 residues. The V end lost 2 bases, the J end lost 1 base, and 13 bases lay between the germline ends.

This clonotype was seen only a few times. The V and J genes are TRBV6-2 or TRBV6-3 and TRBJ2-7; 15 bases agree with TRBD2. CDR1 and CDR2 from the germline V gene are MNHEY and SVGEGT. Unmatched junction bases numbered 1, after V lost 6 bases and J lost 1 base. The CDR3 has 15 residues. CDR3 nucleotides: TGTGCCAGCAGCGGGACTAGCGGGAGGTCCTACGAGCAGTACTTC. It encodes CASSGTSGRSYEQYF.

Here the CDR3 reads CASSLWSSSYNEQFF. DNA for the CDR3: TGTGCCAGCAGTTTGTGGAGTAGCTCCTACAATGAGCAGTTCTTC. This chain connects TRBV28 to TRBJ2-1; D gene uncertain. This CDR3 has 15 residues. Looked up from germline, CDR1 is MDHEN and CDR2 is SYDVKM. V was clipped by 3 bases and J by 0 bases, with 9 bases between them.

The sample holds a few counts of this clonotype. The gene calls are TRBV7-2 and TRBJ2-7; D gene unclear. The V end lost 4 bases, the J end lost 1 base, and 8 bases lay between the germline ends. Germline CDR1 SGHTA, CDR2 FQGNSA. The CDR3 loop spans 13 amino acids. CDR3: CASSYYVSYEQYF. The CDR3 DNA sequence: TGTGCCAGCAGCTATTACGTTTCCTACGAGCAGTACTTC.

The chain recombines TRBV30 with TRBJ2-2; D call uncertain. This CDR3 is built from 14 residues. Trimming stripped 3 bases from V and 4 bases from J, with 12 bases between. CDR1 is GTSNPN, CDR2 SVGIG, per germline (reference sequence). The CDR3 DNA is TGTGCCTGGAGCCCGGGCCCTCCCACCGGGGAGCTGTTTTTT. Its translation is CAWSPGPPTGELFF.

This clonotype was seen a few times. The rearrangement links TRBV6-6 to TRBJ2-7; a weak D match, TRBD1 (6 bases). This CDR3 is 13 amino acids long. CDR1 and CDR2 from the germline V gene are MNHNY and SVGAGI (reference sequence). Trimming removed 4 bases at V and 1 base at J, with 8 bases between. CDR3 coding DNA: TGTGCCAGCAGTTCGACAGGTTCCTACGAGCAGTACTTC. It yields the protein CASSSTGSYEQYF.

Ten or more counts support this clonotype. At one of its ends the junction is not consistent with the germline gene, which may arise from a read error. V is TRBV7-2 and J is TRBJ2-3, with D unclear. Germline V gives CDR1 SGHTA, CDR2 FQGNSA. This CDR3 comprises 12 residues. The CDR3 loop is CATSELTDTQYF. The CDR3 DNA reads TGTGCCACCAGCGAACTCACAGATACGCAGTATTTT.

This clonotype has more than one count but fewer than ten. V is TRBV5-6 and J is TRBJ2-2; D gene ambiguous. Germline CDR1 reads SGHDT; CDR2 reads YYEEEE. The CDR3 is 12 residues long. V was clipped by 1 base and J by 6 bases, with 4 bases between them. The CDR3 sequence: CASSLLAGELFF. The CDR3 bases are TGTGCCAGCAGCTTGCTGGCCGGGGAGCTGTTTTTT.

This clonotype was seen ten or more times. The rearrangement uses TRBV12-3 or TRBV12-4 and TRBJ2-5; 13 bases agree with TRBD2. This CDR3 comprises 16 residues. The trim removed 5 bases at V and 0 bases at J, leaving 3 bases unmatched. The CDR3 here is CASSPGTSGNQETQYF. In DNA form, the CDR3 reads TGTGCCAGCAGTCCCGGGACTAGCGGGAACCAAGAGACCCAGTACTTC.

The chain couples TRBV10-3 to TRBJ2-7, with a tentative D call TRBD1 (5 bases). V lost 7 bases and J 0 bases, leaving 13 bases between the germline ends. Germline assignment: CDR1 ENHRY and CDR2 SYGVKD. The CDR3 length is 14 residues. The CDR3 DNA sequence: TGTGCCATCACCCCGACAGAGTCCTCCTACGAGCAGTACTTC. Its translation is CAITPTESSYEQYF.

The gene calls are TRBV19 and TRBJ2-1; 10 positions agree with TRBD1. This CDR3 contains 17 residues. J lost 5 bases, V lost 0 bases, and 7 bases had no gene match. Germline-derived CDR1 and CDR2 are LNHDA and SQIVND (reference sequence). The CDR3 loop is CASSIDAGTGVNNEQFF. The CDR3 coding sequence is TGTGCCAGTAGTATAGATGCTGGGACAGGGGTTAACAATGAGCAGTTCTTC.

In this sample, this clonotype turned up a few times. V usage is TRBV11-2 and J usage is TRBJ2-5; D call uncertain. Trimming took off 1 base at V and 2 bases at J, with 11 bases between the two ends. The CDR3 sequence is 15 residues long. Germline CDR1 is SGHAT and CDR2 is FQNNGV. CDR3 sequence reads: CASSLAPTKQETQYF. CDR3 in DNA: TGTGCCAGCAGCTTAGCCCCTACTAAGCAAGAGACCCAGTACTTC.

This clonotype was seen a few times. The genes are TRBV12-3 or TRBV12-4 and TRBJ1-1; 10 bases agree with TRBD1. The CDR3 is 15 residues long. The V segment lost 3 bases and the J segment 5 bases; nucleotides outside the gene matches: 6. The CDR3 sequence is CASSLAGQGGTEAFF. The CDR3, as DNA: TGTGCCAGCAGTTTGGCCGGACAGGGGGGTACTGAAGCTTTCTTT.

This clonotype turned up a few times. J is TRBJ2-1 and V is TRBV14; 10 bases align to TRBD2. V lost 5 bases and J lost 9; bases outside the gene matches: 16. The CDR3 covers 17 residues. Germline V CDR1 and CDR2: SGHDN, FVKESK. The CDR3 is CASSSSLAGDGGSEQFF. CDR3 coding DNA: TGTGCCAGCAGCTCCTCCCTAGCGGGAGATGGAGGATCTGAGCAGTTCTTC.

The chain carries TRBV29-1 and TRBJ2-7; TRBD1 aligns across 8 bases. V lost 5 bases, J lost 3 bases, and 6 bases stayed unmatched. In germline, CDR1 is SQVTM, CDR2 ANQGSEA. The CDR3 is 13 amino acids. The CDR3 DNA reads TGCAGCGTTAAGGACAGGGACAACTACGAGCAGTACTTC. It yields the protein CSVKDRDNYEQYF.

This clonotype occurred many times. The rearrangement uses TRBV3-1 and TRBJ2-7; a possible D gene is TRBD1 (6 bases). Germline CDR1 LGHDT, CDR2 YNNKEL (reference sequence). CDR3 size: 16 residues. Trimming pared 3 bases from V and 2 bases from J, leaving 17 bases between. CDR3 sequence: CASSHEGETRTYEQYF. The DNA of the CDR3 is TGTGCCAGCAGCCATGAGGGGGAAACTAGGACCTACGAGCAGTACTTC.

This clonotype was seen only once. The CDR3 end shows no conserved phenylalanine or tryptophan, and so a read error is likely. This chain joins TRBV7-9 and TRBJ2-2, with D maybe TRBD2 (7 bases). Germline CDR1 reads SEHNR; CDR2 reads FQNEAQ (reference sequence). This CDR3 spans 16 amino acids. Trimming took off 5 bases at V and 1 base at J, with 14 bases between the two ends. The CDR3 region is CASSPGEGENTGELFS. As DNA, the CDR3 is TGTGCCAGCAGCCCCGGGGAGGGGGAGAACACCGGGGAGCTGTTTTCT.

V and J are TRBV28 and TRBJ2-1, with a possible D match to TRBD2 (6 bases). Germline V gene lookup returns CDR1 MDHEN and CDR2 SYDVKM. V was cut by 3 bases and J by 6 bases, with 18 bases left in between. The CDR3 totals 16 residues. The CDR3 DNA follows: TGTGCCAGCAGTTTTACGAGGAGACTAGTGGGCAATGAGCAGTTCTTC. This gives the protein CASSFTRRLVGNEQFF.

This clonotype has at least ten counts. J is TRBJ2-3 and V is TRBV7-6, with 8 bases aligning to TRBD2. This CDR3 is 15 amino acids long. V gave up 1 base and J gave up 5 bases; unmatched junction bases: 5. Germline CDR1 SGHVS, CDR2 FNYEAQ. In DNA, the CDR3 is TGTGCCAGCAGCTTAGTTACTAGCGGAGGAGATACGCAGTATTTT. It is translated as CASSLVTSGGDTQYF.

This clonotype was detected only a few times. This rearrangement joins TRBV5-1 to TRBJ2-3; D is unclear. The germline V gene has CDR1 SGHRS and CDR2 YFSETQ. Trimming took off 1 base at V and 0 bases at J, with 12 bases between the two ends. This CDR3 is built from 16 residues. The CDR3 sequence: CASSLYAELSTDTQYF. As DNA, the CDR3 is TGCGCCAGCAGCTTGTATGCGGAGCTGAGCACAGATACGCAGTATTTT.

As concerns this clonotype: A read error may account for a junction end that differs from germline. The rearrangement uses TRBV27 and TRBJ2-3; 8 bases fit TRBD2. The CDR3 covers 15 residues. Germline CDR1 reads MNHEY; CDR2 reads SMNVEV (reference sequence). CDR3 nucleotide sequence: TGTGCCAGCACCGGGAGCGGGAGTCTCACAGATTCGCAGTATTTT. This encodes CASTGSGSLTDSQYF.

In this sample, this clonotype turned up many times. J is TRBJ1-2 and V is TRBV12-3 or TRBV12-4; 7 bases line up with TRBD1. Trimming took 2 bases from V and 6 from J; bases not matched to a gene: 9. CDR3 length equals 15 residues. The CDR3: CASSLKITGANGYTF. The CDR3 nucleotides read TGTGCCAGCAGTTTAAAAATAACAGGGGCGAATGGCTACACCTTC.

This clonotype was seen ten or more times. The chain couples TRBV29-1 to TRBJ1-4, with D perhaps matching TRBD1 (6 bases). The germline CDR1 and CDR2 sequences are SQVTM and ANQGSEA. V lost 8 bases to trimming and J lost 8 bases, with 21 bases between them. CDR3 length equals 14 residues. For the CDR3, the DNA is TGCAGCAATAACCTGGGGGGCGCGGAAGAAAAACTGTTTTTT. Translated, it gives CSNNLGGAEEKLFF.

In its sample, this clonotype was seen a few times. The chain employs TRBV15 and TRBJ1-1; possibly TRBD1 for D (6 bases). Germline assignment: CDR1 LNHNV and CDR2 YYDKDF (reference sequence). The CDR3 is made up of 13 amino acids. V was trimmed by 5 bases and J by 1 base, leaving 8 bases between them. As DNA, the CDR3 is TGTGCCACCAGCCTGACAGGGAACACTGAAGCTTTCTTT. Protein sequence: CATSLTGNTEAFF.